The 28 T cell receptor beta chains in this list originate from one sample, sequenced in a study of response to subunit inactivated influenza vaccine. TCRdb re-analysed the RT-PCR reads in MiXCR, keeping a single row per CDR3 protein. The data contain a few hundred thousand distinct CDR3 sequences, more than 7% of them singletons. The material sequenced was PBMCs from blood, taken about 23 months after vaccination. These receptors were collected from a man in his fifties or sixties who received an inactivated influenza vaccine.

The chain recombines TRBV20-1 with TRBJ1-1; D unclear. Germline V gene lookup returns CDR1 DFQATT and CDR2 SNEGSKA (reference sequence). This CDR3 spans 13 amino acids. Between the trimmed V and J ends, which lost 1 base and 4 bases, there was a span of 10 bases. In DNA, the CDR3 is TGCAGTGCTAGAGGGCTGAAAGGCACTGAAGCTTTCTTT. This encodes CSARGLKGTEAFF.

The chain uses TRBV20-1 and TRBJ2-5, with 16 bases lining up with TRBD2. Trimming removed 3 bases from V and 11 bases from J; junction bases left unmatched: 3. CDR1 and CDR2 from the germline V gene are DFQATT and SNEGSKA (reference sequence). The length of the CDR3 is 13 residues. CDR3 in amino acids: CSASGTSGRDQYF. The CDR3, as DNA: TGCAGTGCTAGCGGGACTAGCGGGAGGGATCAGTACTTC.

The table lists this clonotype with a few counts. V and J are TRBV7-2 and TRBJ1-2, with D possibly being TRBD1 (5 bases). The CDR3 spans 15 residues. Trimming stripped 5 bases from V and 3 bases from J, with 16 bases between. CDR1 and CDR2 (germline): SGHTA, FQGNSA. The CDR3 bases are TGTGCCAGCAGCCACGCGGACCCAGGGTACTATGGCTACACCTTC. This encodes CASSHADPGYYGYTF.

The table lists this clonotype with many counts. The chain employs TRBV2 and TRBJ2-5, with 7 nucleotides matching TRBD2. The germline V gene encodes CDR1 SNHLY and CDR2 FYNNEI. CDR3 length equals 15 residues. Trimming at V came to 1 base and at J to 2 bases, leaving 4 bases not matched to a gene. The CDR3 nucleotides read TGTGCCAGCAGTGAAGTGGCGGGGGAACAAGAGACCCAGTACTTC. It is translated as CASSEVAGEQETQYF.

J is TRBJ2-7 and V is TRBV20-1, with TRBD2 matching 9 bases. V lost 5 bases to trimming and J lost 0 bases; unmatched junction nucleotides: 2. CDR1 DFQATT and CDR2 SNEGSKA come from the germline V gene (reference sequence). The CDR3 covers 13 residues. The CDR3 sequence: CSAVAGDSYEQYF. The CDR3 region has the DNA TGCAGTGCTGTAGCGGGGGACTCCTACGAGCAGTACTTC.

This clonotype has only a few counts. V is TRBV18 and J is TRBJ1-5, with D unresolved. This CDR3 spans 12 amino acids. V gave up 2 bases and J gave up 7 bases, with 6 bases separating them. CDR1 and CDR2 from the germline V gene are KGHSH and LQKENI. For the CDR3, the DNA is TGTGCCAGCTCACCAGACCAACAGCCCCAGCATTTT. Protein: CASSPDQQPQHF.

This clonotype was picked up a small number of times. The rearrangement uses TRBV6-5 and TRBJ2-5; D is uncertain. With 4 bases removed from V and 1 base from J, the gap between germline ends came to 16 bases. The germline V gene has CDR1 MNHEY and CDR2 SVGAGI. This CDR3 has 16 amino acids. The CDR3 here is CASSSGLSTTQETQYF. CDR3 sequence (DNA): TGTGCCAGCAGTTCCGGATTAAGCACAACCCAAGAGACCCAGTACTTC.

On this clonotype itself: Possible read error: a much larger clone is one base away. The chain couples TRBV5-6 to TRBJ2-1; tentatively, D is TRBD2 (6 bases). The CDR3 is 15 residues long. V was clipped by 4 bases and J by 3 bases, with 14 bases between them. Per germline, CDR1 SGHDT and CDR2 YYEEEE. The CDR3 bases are TGTGCCAGCAGCCCCGGGACTCGCGTCTACAATGAGCAGTTCTTC. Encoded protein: CASSPGTRVYNEQFF.

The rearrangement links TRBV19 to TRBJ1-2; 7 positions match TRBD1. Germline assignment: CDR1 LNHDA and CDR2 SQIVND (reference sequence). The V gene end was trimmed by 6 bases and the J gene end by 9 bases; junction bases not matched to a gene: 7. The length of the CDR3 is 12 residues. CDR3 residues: CASRQGDSSYTF. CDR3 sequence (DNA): TGTGCCAGTAGGCAGGGGGATAGTAGCTACACCTTC.

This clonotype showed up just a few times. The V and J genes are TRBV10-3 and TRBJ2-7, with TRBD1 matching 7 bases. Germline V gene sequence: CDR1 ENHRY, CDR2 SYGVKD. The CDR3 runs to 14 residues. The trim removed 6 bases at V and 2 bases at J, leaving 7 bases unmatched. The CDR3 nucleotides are TGTGCCATCAGCGAAAGACAGGGCCCCTACGAGCAGTACTTC. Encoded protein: CAISERQGPYEQYF.

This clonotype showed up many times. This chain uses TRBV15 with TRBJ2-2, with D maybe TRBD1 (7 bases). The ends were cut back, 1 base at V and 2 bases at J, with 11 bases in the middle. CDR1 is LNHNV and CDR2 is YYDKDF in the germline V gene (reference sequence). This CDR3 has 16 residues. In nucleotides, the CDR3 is TGTGCCACCAGCAGAGCGACAGGGACTAACACCGGGGAGCTGTTTTTT. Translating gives CATSRATGTNTGELFF.

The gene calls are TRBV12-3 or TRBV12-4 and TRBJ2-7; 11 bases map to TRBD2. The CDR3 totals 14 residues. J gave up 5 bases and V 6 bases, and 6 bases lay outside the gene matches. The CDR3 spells CASSPSGGRHEQYF. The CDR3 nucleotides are TGTGCCAGCAGCCCTAGCGGGGGGCGACACGAGCAGTACTTC.

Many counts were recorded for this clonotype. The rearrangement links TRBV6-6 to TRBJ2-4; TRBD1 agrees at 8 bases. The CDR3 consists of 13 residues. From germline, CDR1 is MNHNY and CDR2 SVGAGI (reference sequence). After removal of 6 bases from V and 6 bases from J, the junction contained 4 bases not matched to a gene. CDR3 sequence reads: CASSLDRANIQYF. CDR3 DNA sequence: TGTGCCAGCAGCTTGGACAGGGCAAACATTCAGTACTTC.

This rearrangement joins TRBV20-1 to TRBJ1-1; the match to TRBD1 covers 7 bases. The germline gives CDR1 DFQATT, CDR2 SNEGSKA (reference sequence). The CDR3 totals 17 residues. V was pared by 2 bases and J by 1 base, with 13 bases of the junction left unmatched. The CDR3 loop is CSARSLDREGRNTEAFF. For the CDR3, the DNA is TGCAGTGCTAGATCGCTCGACAGGGAAGGTCGGAACACTGAAGCTTTCTTT.

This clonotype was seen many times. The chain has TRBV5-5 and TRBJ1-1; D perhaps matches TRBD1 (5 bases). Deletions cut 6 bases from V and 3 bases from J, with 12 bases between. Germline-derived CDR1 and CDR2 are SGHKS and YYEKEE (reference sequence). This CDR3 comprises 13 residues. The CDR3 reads CASKFQGDTEAFF. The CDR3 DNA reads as TGTGCCAGCAAGTTTCAGGGTGACACTGAAGCTTTCTTT.

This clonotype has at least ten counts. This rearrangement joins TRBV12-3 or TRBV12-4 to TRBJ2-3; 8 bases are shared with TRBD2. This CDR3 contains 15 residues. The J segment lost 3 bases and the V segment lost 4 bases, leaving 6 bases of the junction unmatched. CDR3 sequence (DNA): TGTGCCAGCAGTTCACGGCGGGAGGTAACAGATACGCAGTATTTT. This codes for CASSSRREVTDTQYF.

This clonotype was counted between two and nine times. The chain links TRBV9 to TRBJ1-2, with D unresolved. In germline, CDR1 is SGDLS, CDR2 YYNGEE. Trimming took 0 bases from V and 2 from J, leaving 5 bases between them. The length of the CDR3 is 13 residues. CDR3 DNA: TGTGCCAGCAGCGTAGGCGGGAACTATGGCTACACCTTC. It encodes CASSVGGNYGYTF.

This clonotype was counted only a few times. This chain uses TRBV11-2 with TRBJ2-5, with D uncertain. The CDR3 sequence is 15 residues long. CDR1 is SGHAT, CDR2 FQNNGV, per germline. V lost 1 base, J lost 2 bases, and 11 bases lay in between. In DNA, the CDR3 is TGTGCCAGCAGCTTAGTGAGAAGGTCGCAAGAGACCCAGTACTTC. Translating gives CASSLVRRSQETQYF.

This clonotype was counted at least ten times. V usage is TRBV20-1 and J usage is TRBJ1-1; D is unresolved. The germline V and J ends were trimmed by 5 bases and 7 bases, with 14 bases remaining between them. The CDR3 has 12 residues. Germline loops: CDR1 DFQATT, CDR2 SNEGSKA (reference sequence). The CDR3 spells CSAGPLTIEAFF. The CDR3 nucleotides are TGCAGTGCTGGACCCCTTACAATTGAAGCTTTCTTT.

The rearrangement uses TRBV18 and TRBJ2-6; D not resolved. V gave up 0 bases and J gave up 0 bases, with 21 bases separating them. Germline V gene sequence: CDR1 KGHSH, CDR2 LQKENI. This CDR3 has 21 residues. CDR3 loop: CASSPPLRFQNLSSGANVLTF. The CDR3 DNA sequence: TGTGCCAGCTCACCACCGTTAAGATTCCAGAACCTCAGCTCTGGGGCCAACGTCCTGACTTTC.

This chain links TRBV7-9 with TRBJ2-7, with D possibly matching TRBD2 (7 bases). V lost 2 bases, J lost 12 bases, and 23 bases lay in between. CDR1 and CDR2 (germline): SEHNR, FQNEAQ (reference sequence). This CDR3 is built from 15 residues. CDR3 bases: TGTGCCAGCAGCTTACACCAGGGGCGCGGGAGCCCGTGGTACTTC. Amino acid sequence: CASSLHQGRGSPWYF.

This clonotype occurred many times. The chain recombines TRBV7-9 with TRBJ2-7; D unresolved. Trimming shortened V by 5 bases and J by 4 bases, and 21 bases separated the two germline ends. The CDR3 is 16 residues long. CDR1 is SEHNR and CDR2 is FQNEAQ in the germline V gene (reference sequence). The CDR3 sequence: CASSTIGERAPYEQYF. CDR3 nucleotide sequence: TGTGCCAGCAGCACTATAGGAGAAAGGGCCCCTTACGAGCAGTACTTC. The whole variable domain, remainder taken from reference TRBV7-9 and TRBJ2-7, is DTGVSQNPRHKITKRGQNVTFRCDPISEHNRLYWYRQTLGQGPEFLTYFQNEAQLEKSRLLSDRFSAERPKGSFSTLEIQRTEQGDSAMYLCASSTIGERAPYEQYFGPGTRLTVT.

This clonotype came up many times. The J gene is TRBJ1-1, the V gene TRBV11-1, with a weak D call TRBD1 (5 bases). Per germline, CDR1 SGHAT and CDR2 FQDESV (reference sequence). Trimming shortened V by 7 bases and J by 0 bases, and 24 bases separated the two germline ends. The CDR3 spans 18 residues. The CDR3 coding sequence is TGTGCCAGCACCGGACACCGTAGTCGGAACAGATTGAACACTGAAGCTTTCTTT. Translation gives CASTGHRSRNRLNTEAFF.

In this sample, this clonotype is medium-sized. The CDR3 region has the DNA TGTGCCAGCAGTTCTGACTTACCGGGTACGCAGTATTTT. The encoded protein is CASSSDLPGTQYF. The genes are TRBV12-3 or TRBV12-4 and TRBJ2-3; D unresolved. V was cut by 4 bases and J by 8 bases, with 13 bases left in between. The CDR3 loop spans 13 amino acids.

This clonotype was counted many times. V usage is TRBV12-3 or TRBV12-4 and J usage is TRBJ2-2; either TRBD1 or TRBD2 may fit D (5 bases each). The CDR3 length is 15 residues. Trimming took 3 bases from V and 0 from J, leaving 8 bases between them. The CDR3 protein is CASSFGTANTGELFF. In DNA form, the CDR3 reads TGTGCCAGCAGTTTCGGGACGGCGAACACCGGGGAGCTGTTTTTT.

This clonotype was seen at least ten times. In DNA form, the CDR3 reads TGTGCCAGCAGTCCCGACAGCTACTACGAGCAGTACTTC. The encoded protein is CASSPDSYYEQYF. The V call is TRBV12-3 or TRBV12-4, the J call TRBJ2-7, with TRBD1 as a possible D gene (5 bases). Trimming pared 5 bases from V and 3 bases from J, leaving 11 bases between. This CDR3 has 13 residues.

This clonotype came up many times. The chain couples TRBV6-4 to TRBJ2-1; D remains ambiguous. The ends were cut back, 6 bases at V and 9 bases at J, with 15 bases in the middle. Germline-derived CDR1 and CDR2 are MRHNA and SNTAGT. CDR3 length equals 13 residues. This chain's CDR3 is CASSEMLGGEQFF. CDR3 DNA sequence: TGTGCCAGCAGCGAGATGTTAGGCGGTGAGCAGTTCTTC.

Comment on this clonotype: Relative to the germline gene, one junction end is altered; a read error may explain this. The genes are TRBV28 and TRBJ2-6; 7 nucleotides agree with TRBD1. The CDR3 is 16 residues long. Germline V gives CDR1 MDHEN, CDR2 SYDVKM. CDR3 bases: TGTGCCGGCAGTCTGAGACAGGGCTCCGGGGCCAACGTCCTGACTTTC. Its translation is CAGSLRQGSGANVLTF.